This T cell receptor beta chain comes out of a study of siplizumab effects on memory and regulatory T cells (dated by TCRdb to 2018 to 2020). The study in broad terms: Paired mixed lymphocyte reactions were run with siplizumab at approximately 1 ug/mL and without drug, across 7 to 9 responder-stimulator pairs. The effect of the anti-CD2 antibody siplizumab on alloreactive T-cell subsets was examined in allogeneic mixed lymphocyte reactions constructed from human PBMCs. General study outcomes and caveats: For roughly 75-97% of proliferating CD4+ or CD8+ clones, no naive or memory phenotype could be assigned. No functional confirmation was obtained for the suppressive function of proliferating Tregs from siplizumab cultures. The cumulative frequency of alloreactive sequences traceable to unstimulated CD4+ memory T cells was significantly reduced by siplizumab. Among mappable alloreactive CD4+ clones, an average Treg-derived fraction of over 60% was observed with siplizumab, compared with 25% to 30% in control reactions. Compared with memory T cells, unstimulated naive T cells appeared more diverse, and naive cells seemed to make a substantial contribution to the alloresponse. Because sequences at frequencies below about 10^-5 were poorly captured, only a minor fraction of alloreactive clones could be mapped back to unstimulated subsets.

Cells from the mixed lymphocyte reactions were cocultured for 6 days at 37 degrees C. Responder PBMCs were labelled with CFSE and stimulator PBMCs were labelled with Violet Dye, after which the responder and stimulator PBMCs were mixed at a 1:1 ratio. TCRbeta CDR3 sequencing was performed on sorted unstimulated T cells and on proliferating T cells recovered from mixed lymphocyte reactions. Fresh whole blood from more than 9 HLA-typed healthy donors served as the source for isolating PBMCs. After the mixed lymphocyte reaction, proliferating CFSE-low responder T cells were FACS-sorted for TCR sequencing. The protocol used for the library was the immunoSEQ multiplex PCR assay. Approximately 10^5 TCR templates per sample were assayed on the deep sequencing platform. Genomic DNA extracted from sorted T cells was the material used for TCRbeta CDR3 sequencing. The paper's processing steps were these. The R programming language was used for clonal analysis of TCRbeta CDR3 data. Alloreactive CD4+ and CD8+ clones were defined by comparing unstimulated samples with post-reaction CFSE-low samples. Regulatory or non-regulatory origin was assigned to alloreactive CD4+ clones by matching of sequences to sorted unstimulated Treg and non-Treg repertoires. In TCRdb, the immuneACCESS table is reduced to in-frame sequences with V and J assigned. These tables do not hold every clone; where another copy was compared, an unresolved V gene accounts for under half, and the others remain unexplained. The DNA was the basis for D and trimming; V, J and clone size are from that table. This sample comprises 7,000 or so clones, about a third of them detected only once. The biggest ten clones account for approximately 15% of the sample.

This clone counts as medium-sized (0.01 to 0.1%). No cognate antigen has been identified for it. No qualities accompany the bases; no much larger clone lies one base away. The CDR3 goes from the cysteine to the phenylalanine over 12 residues. Only the CDR3 part of the read is kept: 36 bases, read in frame from the first base. V and J are truncated by 3 bases and 2 bases respectively, leaving an intervening sequence of 4 bases. CDR1 and CDR2 were assigned from the germline V gene as KGHSH and LQKENI. This receptor chain uses TRBV18 and TRBJ1-1, with the D segment identity uncertain. The sample consisted of CFSE-low (dividing) CD8+ T cells sorted from an allogeneic mixed lymphocyte reaction. This clonotype originated in a human donor in good health; the cells came from an allogeneic mixed lymphocyte reaction. For the CDR3, the sequence is CASSPSNTEAFF. The nucleotide sequence reads as follows: TGTGCCAGCTCACCGTCCAACACTGAAGCTTTCTTT.